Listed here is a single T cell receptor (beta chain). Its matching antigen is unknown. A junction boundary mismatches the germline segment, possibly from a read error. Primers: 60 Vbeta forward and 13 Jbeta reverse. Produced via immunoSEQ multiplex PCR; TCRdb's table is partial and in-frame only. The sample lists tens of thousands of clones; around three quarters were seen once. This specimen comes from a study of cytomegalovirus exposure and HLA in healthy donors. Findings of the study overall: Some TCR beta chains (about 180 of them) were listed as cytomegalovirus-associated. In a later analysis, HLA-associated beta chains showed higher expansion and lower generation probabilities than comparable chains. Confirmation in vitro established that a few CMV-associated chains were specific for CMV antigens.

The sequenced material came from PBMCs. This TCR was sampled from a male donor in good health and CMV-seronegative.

DNA of the CDR3: TGCAGCGTTGACAACAGGAGAACTAGCACAGATGCGCAGTATTTT. This gives the protein CSVDNRRTSTDAQYF. The chain couples TRBV29-1 to TRBJ2-3; D might be TRBD2 (6 bases). This CDR3 contains 15 residues. Germline V gene lookup returns CDR1 SQVTM and CDR2 ANQGSEA.